Given below is one T cell receptor (beta chain) in context. Investigators sought sequencing depths of between 1 in 200,000 and 1 in 1 million T cells. Only in-frame clones appear in the TCRdb table, and some are missing; sequencing was by immunoSEQ multiplex PCR. The data contain hundreds of thousands of clones, about 64% of them seen just once; the ten biggest clones take up roughly 6.7%. The CDR3 covers 17 residues. The germline V gene encodes CDR1 MGHRA and CDR2 YSYEKL. J was trimmed by 2 bases and V by 1 base; bases with no gene match: 8. The sample belongs to a study of cytotoxic CD8 clonotypes in ibrutinib-treated CLL. Background on the study: Complete response was seen in 2 patients and partial in about 24; roughly 12 progressed and around 14 stayed remitted after a median around 6 years.

The receptor's source is a human donor with chronic lymphocytic leukemia. The V gene is TRBV4-1, the J gene TRBJ1-1; 9 bases align to TRBD1. Sequenced here: PBMCs, sampled after 36 months of ibrutinib treatment. This CDR3 is CASSQGDRGAVNTEAFF. The CDR3 nucleotides are TGCGCCAGCAGCCAAGGAGACAGGGGGGCCGTAAACACTGAAGCTTTCTTT.